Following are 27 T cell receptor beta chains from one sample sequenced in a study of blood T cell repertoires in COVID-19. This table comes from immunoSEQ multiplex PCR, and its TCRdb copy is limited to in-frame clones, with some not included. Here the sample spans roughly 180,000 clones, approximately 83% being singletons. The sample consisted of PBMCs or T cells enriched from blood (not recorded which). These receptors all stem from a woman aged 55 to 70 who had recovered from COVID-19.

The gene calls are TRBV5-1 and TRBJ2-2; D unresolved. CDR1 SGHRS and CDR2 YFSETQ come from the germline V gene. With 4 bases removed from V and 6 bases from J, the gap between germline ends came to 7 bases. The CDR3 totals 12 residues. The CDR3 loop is CASSRGPGELFF. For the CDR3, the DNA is TGCGCCAGCAGCCGAGGCCCCGGGGAGCTGTTTTTT.

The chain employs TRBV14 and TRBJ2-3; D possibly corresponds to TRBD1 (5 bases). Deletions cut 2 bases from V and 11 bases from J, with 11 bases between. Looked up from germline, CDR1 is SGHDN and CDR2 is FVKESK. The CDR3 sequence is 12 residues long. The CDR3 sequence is CASSQPQGGQYF. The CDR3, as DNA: TGTGCCAGCAGCCAACCCCAGGGTGGGCAGTATTTT.

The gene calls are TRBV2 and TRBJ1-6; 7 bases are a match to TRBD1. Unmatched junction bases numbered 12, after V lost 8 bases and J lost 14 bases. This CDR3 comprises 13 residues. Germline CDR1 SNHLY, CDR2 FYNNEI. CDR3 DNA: TGTGCCAGCGAAATTGAGGGACAGACCACCCTCCACTTT. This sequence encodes CASEIEGQTTLHF.

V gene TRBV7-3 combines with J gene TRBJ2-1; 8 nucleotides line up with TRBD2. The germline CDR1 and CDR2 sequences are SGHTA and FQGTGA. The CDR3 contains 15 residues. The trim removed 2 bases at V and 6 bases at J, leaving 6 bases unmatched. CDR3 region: CASSLQAGVGNEQFF. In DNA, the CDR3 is TGTGCCAGCAGCTTACAAGCGGGAGTAGGCAATGAGCAGTTCTTC.

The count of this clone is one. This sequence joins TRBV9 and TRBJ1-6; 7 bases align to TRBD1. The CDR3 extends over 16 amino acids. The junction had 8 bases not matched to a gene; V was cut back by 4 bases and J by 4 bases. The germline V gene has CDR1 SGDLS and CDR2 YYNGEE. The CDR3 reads CASSTRRTGYNSPLHF. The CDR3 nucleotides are TGTGCCAGCAGCACCCGCCGGACAGGATATAATTCACCCCTCCACTTT.

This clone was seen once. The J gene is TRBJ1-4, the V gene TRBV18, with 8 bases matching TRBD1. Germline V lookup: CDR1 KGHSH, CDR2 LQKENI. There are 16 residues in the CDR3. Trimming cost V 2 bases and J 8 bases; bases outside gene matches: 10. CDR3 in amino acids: CASSPTDRAAGEKLFF. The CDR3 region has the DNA TGTGCCAGCTCACCAACGGACAGGGCGGCGGGCGAAAAACTGTTTTTT.

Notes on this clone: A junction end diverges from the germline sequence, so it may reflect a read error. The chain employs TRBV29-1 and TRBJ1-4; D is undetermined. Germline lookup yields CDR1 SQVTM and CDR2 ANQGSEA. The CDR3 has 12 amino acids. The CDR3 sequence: CSVEIGDEKLFF. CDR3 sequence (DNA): TGCAGCGTTGAGATCGGAGATGAGAAACTGTTTTTT.

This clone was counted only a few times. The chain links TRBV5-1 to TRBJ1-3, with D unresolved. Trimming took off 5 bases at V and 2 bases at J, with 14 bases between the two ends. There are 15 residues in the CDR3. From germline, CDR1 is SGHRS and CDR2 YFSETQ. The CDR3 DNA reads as TGCGCCAGCAGGACCGACGAGGCCACTGGAAACACCATATATTTT. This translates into CASRTDEATGNTIYF.

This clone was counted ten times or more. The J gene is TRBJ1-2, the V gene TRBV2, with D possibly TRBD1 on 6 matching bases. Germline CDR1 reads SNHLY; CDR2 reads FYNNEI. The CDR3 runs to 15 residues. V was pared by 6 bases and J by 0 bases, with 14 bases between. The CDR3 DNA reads TGTGCCAGCAGCAAAAGAAGACAGGCTAACTATGGCTACACCTTC. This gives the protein CASSKRRQANYGYTF.

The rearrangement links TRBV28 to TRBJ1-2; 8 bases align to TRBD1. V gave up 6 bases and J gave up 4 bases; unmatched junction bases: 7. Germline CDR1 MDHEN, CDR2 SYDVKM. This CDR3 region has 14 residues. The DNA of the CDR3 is TGTGCCAGCAGGCCAGGGGGCGTCGGCTATGGCTACACCTTC. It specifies CASRPGGVGYGYTF.

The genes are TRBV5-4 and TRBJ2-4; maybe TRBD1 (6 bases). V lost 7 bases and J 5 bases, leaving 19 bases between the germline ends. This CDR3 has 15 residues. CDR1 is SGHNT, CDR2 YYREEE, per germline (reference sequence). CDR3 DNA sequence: TGTGCCAGCCGAACAGGGACAAGCAGTGAAAACATTCAGTACTTC. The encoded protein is CASRTGTSSENIQYF.

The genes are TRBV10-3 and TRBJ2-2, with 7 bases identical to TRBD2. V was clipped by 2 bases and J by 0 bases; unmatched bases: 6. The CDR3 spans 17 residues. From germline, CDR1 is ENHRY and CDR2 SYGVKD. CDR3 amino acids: CAISERGGVANTGELFF. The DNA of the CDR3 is TGTGCCATCAGTGAGAGGGGAGGGGTTGCGAACACCGGGGAGCTGTTTTTT.

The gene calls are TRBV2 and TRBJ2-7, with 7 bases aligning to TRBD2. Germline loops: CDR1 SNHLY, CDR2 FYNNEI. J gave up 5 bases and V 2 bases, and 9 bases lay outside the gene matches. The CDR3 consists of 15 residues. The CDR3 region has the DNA TGTGCCAGCAGTGAACAATGGCGGGAGATTGACGAGCAGTACTTC. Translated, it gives CASSEQWREIDEQYF.

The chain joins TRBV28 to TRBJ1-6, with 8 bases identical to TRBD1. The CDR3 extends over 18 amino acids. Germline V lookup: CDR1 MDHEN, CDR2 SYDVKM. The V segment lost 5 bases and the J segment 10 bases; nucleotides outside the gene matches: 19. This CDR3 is CASSPSTGEGFWGSPLHF. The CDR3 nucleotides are TGTGCCAGCAGTCCATCGACAGGGGAGGGATTTTGGGGGTCACCCCTCCACTTT.

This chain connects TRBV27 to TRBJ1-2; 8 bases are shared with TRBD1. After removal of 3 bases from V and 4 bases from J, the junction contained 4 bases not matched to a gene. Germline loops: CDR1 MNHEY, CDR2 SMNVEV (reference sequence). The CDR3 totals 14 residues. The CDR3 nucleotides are TGTGCCAGCAGTTTCACCGGGACAGGCTATGGCTACACCTTC. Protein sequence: CASSFTGTGYGYTF.

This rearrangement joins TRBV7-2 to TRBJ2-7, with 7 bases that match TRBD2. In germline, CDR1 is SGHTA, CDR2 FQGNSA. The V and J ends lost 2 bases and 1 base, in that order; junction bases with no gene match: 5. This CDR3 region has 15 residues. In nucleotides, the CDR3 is TGTGCCAGCAGCTTACGGGTTAGCGGGTCCTACGAGCAGTACTTC. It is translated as CASSLRVSGSYEQYF.

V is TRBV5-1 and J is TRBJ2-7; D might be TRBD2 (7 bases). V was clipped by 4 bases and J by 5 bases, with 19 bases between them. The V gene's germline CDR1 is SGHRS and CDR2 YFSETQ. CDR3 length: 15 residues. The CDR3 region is CASSRWGGSPNEQYF. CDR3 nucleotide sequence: TGCGCCAGCAGCCGCTGGGGGGGCAGTCCGAACGAGCAGTACTTC.

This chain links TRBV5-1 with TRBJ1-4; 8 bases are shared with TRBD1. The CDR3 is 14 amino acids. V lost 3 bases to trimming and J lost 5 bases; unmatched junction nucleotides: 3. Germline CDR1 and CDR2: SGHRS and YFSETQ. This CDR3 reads CASSWGTGNEKLFF. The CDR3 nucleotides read TGCGCCAGCAGCTGGGGGACAGGAAATGAAAAACTGTTTTTT.

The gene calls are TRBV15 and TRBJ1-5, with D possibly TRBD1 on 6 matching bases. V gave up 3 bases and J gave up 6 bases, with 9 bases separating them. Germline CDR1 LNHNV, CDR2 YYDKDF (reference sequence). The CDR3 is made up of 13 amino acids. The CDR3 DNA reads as TGTGCCACCAGCAGCGGACAGTTTCAGCCCCAGCATTTT. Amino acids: CATSSGQFQPQHF.

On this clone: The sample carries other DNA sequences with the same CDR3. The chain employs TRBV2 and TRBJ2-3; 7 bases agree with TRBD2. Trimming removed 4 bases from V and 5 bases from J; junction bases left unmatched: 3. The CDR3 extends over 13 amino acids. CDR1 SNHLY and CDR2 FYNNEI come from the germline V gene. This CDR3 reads CASSGLAGDTQYF. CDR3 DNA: TGTGCCAGCAGTGGACTAGCAGGAGATACGCAGTATTTT.

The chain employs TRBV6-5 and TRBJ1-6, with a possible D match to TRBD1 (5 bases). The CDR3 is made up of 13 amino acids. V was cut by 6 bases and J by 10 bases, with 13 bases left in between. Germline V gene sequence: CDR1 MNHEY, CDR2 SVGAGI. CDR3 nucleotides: TGTGCCAGCAGGGACAACTTAGGGTCACCCCTCCACTTT. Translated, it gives CASRDNLGSPLHF.

CDR3 sequence reads: CASSNFPPQRGSNTDTQYF. The CDR3 coding sequence is TGTGCCAGCAGCAATTTTCCCCCCCAGCGGGGGTCTAACACAGATACGCAGTATTTT. V gene TRBV21-1 combines with J gene TRBJ2-3; TRBD2 reflects the table's D call only, with no check against the DNA. TRBV21-1 is a recognized pseudogene. The CDR3 totals 19 residues.

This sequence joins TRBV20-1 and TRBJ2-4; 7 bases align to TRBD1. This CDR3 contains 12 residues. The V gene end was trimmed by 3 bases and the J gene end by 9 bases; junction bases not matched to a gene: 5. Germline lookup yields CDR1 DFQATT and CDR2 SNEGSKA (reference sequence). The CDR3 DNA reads TGCAGTGCTAGTCAACAGGGGAGCATTCAGTACTTC. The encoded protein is CSASQQGSIQYF.

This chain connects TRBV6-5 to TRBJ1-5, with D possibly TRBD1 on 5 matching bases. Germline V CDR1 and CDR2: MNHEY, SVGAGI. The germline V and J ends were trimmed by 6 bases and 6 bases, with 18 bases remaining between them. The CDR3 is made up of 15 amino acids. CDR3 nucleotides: TGTGCCAGCAGGGGGTCTTGGGGGGGTGGTCAGCCCCAGCATTTT. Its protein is CASRGSWGGGQPQHF.

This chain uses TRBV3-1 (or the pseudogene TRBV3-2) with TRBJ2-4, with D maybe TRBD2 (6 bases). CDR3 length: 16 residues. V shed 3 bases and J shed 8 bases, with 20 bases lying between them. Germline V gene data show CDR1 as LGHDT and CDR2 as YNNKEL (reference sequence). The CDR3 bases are TGTGCCAGCAGCCAGAGCGGGCCCGTTACCGGGGACATTCAGTACTTC. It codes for CASSQSGPVTGDIQYF.

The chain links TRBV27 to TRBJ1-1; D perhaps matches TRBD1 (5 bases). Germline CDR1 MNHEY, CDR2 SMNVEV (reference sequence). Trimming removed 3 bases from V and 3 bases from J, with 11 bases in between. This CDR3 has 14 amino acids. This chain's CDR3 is CASSLGRGDTEAFF. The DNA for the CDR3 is TGTGCCAGCAGTTTGGGGCGGGGGGACACTGAAGCTTTCTTT.

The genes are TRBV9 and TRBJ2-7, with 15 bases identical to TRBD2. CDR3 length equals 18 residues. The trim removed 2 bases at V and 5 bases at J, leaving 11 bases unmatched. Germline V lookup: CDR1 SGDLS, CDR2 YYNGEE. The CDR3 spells CASSVGPGTSGRSNEQYF. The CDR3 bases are TGTGCCAGCAGCGTGGGACCCGGGACTAGCGGGAGGAGTAACGAGCAGTACTTC.